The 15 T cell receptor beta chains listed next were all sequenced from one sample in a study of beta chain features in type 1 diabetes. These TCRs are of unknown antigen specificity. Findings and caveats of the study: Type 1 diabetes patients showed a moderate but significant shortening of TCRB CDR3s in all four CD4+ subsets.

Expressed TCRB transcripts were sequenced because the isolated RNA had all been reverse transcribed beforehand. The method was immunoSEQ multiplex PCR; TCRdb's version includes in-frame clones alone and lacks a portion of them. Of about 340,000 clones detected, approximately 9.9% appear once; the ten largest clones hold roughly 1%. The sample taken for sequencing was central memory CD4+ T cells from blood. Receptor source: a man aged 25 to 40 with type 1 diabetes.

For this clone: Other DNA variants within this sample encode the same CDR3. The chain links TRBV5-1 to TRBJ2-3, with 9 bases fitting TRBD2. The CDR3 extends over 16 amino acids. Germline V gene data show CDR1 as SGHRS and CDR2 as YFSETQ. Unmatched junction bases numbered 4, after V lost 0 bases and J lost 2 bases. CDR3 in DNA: TGCGCCAGCAGCTTGGGAGCTAGCGGGGACACAGATACGCAGTATTTT. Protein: CASSLGASGDTDTQYF.

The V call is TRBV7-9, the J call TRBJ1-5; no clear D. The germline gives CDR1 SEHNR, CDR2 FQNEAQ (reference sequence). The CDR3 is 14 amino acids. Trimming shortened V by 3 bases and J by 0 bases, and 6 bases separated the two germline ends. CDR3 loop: CASSLDGSNQPQHF. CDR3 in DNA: TGTGCCAGCAGCTTGGACGGTAGCAATCAGCCCCAGCATTTT.

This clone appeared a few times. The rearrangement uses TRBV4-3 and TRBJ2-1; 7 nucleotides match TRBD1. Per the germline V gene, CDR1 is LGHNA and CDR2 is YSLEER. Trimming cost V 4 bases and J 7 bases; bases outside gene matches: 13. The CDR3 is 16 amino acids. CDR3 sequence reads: CASSPNGAGGENEQFF. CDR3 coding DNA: TGCGCCAGCAGCCCCAACGGGGCAGGGGGTGAGAATGAGCAGTTCTTC.

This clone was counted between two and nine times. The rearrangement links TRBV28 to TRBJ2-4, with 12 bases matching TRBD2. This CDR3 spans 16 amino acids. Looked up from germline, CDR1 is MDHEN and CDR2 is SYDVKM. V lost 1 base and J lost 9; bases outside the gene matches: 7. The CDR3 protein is CASSLYLAGGPGIQYF. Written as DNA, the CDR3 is TGTGCCAGCAGTTTATACCTAGCGGGGGGGCCTGGCATTCAGTACTTC.

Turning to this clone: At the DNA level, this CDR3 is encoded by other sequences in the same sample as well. The CDR3: CASSLNEKLFF. In nucleotides, the CDR3 is TGCGCCAGCAGCTTGAACGAAAAACTGTTTTTT. This chain links TRBV5-1 with TRBJ1-4; D not certain. The V and J ends lost 1 base and 8 bases respectively, with 3 bases between them. This CDR3 comprises 11 residues. Germline V gene data show CDR1 as SGHRS and CDR2 as YFSETQ.

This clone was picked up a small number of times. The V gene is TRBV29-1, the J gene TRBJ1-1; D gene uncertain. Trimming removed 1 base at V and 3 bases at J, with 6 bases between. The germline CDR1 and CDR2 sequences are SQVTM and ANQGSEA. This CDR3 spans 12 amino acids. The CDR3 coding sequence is TGCAGCGTTGAAGGTTCGTACACTGAAGCTTTCTTT. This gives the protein CSVEGSYTEAFF.

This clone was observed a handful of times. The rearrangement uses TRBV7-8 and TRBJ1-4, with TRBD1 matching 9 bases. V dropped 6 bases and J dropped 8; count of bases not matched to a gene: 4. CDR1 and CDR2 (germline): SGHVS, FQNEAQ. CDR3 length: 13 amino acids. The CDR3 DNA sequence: TGTGCCAGCAGTCGGGACAGGGAGGAAAAACTGTTTTTT. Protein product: CASSRDREEKLFF.

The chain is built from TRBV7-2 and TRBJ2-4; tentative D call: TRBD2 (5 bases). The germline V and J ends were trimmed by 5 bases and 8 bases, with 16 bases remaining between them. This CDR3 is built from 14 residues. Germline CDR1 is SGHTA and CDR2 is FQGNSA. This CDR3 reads CASSTGSALDIQYF. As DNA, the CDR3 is TGTGCCAGCAGCACGGGATCGGCCTTGGACATTCAGTACTTC.

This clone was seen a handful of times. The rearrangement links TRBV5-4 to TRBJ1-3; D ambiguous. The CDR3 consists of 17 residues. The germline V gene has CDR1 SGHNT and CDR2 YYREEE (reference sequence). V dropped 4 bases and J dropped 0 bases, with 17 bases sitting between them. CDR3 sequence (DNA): TGTGCCAGCAGCGCTGCTATGGGAAGCGCCTCTGGAAACACCATATATTTT. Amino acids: CASSAAMGSASGNTIYF.

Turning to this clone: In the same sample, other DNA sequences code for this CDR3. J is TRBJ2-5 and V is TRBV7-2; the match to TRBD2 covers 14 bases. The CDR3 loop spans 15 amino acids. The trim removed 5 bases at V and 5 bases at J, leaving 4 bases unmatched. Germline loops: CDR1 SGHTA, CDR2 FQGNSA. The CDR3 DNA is TGTGCCAGCAGCAGACTAGCGGGGGGGCCGGAGACCCAGTACTTC. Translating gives CASSRLAGGPETQYF.

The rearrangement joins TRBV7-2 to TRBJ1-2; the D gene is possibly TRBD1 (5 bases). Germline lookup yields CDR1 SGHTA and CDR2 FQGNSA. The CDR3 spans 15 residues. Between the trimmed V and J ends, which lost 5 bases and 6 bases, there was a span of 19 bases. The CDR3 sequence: CASSPNIPQGNGYTF. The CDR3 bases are TGTGCCAGCAGCCCGAACATTCCTCAGGGTAATGGCTACACCTTC.

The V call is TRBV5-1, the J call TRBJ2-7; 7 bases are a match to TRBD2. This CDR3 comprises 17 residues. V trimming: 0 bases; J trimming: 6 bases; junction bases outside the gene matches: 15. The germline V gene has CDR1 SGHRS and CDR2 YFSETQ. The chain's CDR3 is CASSLARDSGLVGEQYF. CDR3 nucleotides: TGCGCCAGCAGCTTGGCCCGTGATAGCGGGCTTGTGGGCGAGCAGTACTTC. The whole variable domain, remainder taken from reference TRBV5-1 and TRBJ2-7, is KAGVTQTPRYLIKTRGQQVTLSCSPISGHRSVSWYQQTPGQGLQFLFEYFSETQRNKGNFPGRFSGRQFSNSRSEMNVSTLELGDSALYLCASSLARDSGLVGEQYFGPGTRLTVT.

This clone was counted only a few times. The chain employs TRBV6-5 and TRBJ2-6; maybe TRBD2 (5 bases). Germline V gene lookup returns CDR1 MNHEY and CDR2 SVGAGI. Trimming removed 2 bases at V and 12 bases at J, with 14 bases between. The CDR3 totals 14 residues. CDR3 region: CASSYKIASRVLTF. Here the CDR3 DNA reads TGTGCCAGCAGTTACAAAATAGCGTCCCGCGTCCTGACTTTC.

The chain's CDR3 is CASSVSGVGNTEAFF. CDR3 in DNA: TGTGCCAGCAGCGTATCCGGGGTGGGGAACACTGAAGCTTTCTTT. This chain uses TRBV9 with TRBJ1-1; D uncertain. Trimming pared 1 base from V and 1 base from J, leaving 11 bases between. The germline V gene has CDR1 SGDLS and CDR2 YYNGEE. The length of the CDR3 is 15 residues.

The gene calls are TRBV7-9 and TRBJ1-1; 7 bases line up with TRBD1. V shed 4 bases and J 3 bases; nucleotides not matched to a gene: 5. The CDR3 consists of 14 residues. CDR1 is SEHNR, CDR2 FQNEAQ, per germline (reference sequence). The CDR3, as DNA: TGTGCCAGCAGCTCAGGGACAGAACACACTGAAGCTTTCTTT. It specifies CASSSGTEHTEAFF.